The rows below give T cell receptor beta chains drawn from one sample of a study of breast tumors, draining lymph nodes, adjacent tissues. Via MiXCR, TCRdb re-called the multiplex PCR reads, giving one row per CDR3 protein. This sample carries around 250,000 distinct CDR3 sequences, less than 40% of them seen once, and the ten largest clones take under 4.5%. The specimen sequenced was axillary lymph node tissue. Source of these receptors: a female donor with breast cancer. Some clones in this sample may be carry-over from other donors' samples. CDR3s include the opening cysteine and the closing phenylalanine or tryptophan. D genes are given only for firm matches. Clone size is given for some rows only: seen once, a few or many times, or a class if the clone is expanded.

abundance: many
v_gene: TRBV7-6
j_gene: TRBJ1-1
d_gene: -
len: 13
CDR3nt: TGTGCCAGCAGCCGTCTACAGAACACTGAAGCTTTCTTT
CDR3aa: CASSRLQNTEAFF

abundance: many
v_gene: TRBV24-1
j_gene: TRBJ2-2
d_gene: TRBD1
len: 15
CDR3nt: TGTGCCACCAGCGCGACAGGGGGACGCACCGGGGAGCTGTTTTTT
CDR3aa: CATSATGGRTGELFF

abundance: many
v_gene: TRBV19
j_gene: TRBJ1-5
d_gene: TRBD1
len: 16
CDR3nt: TGTGCCAGTAGTAAACAGGGACAGGGCGTCAATCAGCCCCAGCATTTT
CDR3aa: CASSKQGQGVNQPQHF

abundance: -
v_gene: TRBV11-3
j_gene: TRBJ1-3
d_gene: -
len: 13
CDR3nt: TGTGCCAGCAGCTACGCCGGGGGAAACACCATATATTTT
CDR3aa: CASSYAGGNTIYF

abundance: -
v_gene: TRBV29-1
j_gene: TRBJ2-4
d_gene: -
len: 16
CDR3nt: TGCAGCGTTGACCTGGGACTGGGATTAACCAAAAACATTCAGTACTTC
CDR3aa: CSVDLGLGLTKNIQYF

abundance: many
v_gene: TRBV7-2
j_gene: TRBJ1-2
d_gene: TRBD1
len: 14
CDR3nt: TGTGCCAGCAGCTTAGCGGGCAGGGGGCAAGGCTACACCTTC
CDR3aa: CASSLAGRGQGYTF

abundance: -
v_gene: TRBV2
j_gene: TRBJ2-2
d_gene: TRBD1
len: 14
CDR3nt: TGTGCCAGCAGGGGGACAGGGGTCGCCGGGGAGCTGTTTTTT
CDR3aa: CASRGTGVAGELFF

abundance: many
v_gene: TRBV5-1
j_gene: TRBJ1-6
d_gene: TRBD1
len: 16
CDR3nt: TGCGCCAGCAGCCATGGGACAGGGGGCTTTAATTCACCCCTCCACTTT
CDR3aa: CASSHGTGGFNSPLHF

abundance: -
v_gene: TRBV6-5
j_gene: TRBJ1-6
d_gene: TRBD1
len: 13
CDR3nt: TGTGCCAGCAGGGGACAGAGAGGCTCACCCCTCCACTTT
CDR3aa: CASRGQRGSPLHF

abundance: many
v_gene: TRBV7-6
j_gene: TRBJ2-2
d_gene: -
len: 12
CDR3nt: TGTGCCAGCAGCTTAGCGGGGCAGGAGCTGTTTTTT
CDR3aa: CASSLAGQELFF

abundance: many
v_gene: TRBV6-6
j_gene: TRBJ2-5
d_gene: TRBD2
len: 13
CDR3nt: TGTGCCAAGCCGCGGGGGGTATGTGAGACCCAGTACTTC
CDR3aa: CAKPRGVCETQYF

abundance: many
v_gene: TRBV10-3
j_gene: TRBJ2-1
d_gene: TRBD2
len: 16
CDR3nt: TGTGCCATCAGTGTCGCCGGGACTAGCGGGACAAATGAGCAGTTCTTC
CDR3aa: CAISVAGTSGTNEQFF

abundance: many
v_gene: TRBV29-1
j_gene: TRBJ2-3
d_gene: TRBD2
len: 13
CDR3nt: TGCAGCGTTGGCGGGGGGACCGTGGACACGCAGTATTTT
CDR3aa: CSVGGGTVDTQYF

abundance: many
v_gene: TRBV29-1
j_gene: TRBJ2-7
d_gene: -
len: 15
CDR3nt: TGCAGCGTTGAAGATCCGTCCAGGAGCTCCTACGAGCAGTACTTC
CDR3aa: CSVEDPSRSSYEQYF

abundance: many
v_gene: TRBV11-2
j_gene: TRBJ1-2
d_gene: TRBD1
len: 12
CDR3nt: TGTGCCAGCAGCACAGGGGACTATGGCTACACCTTC
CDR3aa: CASSTGDYGYTF

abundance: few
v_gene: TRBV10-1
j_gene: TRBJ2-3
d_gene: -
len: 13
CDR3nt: TGCGCCAGCAGTGCAGGGAACACAGATACGCAGTATTTT
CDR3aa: CASSAGNTDTQYF

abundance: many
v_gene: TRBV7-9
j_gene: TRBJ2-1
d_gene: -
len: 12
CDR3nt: TGTGCCAGCAGCTTAAGTCTCAATGAGCAGTTCTTC
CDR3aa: CASSLSLNEQFF

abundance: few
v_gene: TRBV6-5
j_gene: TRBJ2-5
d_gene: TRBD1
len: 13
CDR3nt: TGTGCCAGCAGTACAGGGGGCTGGGAGACCCAGTACTTC
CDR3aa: CASSTGGWETQYF

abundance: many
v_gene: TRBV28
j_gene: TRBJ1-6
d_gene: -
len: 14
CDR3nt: TGTGCCAGCAGTTTGTTAGGGTTAAGGTCACCCCTCCACTTT
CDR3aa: CASSLLGLRSPLHF

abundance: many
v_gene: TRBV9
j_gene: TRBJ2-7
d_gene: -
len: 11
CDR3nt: TGTGCCAGCAGCGCCCAATACGAGCAGTACTTC
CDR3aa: CASSAQYEQYF

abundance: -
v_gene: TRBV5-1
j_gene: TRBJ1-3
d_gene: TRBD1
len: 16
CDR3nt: TGCGCCAGCAGCTTGGGACAGGGGGCCGGTGGAAACACCATATATTTT
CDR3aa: CASSLGQGAGGNTIYF

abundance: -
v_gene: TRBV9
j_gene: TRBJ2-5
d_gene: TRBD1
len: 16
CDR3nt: TGTGCCAGCAGCGTAGCCCTGGGACAGGGTGTGGAGACCCAGTACTTC
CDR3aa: CASSVALGQGVETQYF

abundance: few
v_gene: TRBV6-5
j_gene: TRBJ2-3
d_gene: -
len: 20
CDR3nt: TGTGCCAGCAGTTACTCAATTCCCCGGGATCAGGGTAGGGGCACAGATACGCAGTATTTT
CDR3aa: CASSYSIPRDQGRGTDTQYF

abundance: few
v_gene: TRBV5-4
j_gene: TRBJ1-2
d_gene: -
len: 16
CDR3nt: TGTGCCAGCAGCACGAGACAGACGGCGGGTCTCGTAGGCTACACCTTC
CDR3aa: CASSTRQTAGLVGYTF

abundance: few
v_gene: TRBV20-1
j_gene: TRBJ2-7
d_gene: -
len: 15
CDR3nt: TGCAGTGCTAGAGATTATAGCGGTGCTACCTACGAGCAGTACTTC
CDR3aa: CSARDYSGATYEQYF

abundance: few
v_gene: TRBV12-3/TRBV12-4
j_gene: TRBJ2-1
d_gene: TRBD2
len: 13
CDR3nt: TGTGCCAGCAGTTCCAGCGGGGTTCCTGAGCAGTTCTTC
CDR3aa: CASSSSGVPEQFF

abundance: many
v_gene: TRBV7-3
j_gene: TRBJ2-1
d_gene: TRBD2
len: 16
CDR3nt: TGTGCCAGCAGCTTAATAGCGGGATCCAACTACAATGAGCAGTTCTTC
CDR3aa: CASSLIAGSNYNEQFF